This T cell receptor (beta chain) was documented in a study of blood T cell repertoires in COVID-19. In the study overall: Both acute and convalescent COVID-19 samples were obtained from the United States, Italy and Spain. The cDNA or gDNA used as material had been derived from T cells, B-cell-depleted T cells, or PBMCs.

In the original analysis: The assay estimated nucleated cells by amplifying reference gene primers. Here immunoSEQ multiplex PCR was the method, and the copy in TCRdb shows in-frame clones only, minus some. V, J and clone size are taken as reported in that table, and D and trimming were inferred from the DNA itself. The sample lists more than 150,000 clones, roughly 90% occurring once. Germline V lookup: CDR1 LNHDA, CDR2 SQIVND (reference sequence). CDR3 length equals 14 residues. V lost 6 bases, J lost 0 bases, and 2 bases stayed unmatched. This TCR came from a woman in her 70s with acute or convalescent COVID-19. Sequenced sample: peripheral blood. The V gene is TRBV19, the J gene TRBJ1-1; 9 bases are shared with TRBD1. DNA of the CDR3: TGTGCCAGTAGACAGGGGGCAGTGAACACTGAAGCTTTCTTT. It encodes CASRQGAVNTEAFF.